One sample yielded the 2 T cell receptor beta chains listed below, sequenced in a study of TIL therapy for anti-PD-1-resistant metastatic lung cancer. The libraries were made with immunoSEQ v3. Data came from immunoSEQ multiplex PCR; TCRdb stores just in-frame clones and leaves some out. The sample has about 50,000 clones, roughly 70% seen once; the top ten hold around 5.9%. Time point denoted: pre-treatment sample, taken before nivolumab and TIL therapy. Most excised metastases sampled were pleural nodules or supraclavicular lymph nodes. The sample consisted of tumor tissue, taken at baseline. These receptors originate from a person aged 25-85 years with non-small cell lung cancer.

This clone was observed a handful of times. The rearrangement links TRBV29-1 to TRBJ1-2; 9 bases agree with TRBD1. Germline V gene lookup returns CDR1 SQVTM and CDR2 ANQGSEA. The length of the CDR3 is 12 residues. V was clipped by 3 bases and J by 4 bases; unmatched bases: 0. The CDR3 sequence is CSVEDRGYGYTF. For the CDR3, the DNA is TGCAGCGTTGAGGACAGGGGCTATGGCTACACCTTC.

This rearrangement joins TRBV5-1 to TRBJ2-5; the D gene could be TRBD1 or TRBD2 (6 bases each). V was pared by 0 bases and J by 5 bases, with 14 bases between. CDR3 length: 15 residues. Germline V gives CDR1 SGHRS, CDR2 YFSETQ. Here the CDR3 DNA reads TGCGCCAGCAGCTTGGAACCAGGGGAGGTGGAGACCCAGTACTTC. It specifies CASSLEPGEVETQYF.